The rows below give T cell receptor beta chains drawn from one sample of a study of graft-versus-host responses after intestinal transplantation. Clones were read by immunoSEQ multiplex PCR, and TCRdb kept only the in-frame ones, dropping some. Here the sample spans 10,000 to 15,000 clones, under 40% being singletons. The sample here was alloreactive CD8+ T cells from a mixed lymphocyte reaction culture, taken before intestinal transplant. The source of these receptors is a human patient who received an intestinal transplant. Both conserved end residues are part of each CDR3. The D gene is left open where the match is weak. Size tells how often a clone was seen (once, few, many) or the class of an expanded clone, and some rows leave it out.

size,D,V,J,DNA,CDR3
-,TRBD2,TRBV27,TRBJ2-5,TGTGCCAGCAGTAGGGGACTAGCGGGGTGGCAAGAGACCCAGTACTTC,CASSRGLAGWQETQYF
few,-,TRBV6-8,TRBJ1-2,TGTGCCAGCAGTACTGGCCTGGGCGGGAGCTATGGCTACACCTTC,CASSTGLGGSYGYTF
-,-,TRBV28,TRBJ1-5,TGTGCCAGCAAGCCAGGAGGTCAGCCCCAGCATTTT,CASKPGGQPQHF
-,-,TRBV6-5,TRBJ2-1,TGTGCCAGCAGTTATGGTGGCCGCAATGAGCAGTTCTTC,CASSYGGRNEQFF
-,-,TRBV9,TRBJ2-7,TGTGCCAGCAGCCCAGGCTACGAGCAGTACTTC,CASSPGYEQYF
few,-,TRBV7-3,TRBJ2-7,TGTGCCAGCAGCTCGGAGGACAGAAGGACCTACGAGCAGTACTTC,CASSSEDRRTYEQYF
-,TRBD1,TRBV5-1,TRBJ2-3,TGCGCCAGCCGGACAGGGGGCGCCGACACAGATACGCAGTATTTT,CASRTGGADTDTQYF
-,-,TRBV7-2,TRBJ2-3,TGTGCCAGCAGCTCAACACCTACGCAGTATTTT,CASSSTPTQYF
-,-,TRBV4-3,TRBJ1-2,TGCGCCAGCAGCCCGACAGGATCGACGAGTAGGTATGGCTACACCTTC,CASSPTGSTSRYGYTF
few,TRBD1,TRBV6-9,TRBJ1-5,TGTGCCAGCAGTTACACAGGGGGAGGTCAGCCCCAGCATTTT,CASSYTGGGQPQHF
-,-,TRBV5-1,TRBJ2-7,TGCGCCAGCAGCCCGGTTGGGTACGAGCAGTACTTC,CASSPVGYEQYF
few,TRBD1,TRBV28,TRBJ2-1,TGTGCCAGCACCCCAACCGGGACAGTGTCCTACAATGAGCAGTTCTTC,CASTPTGTVSYNEQFF
few,-,TRBV13,TRBJ2-2,TGTGCCAGCAGCTCAAGGGGGGCAGGAACGAACACCGGGGAGCTGTTTTTT,CASSSRGAGTNTGELFF
-,-,TRBV19,TRBJ2-2,TGTGCCAGTAGTGCTGTCACCGGGGAGCTGTTTTTT,CASSAVTGELFF
few,-,TRBV9,TRBJ2-3,TGTGCCAGCAACTCGGGGGCAGATACGCAGTATTTT,CASNSGADTQYF
-,-,TRBV2,TRBJ1-5,TGTGCCAGCAGTCCGGGGTTTGTGAGGAGCAATCAGCCCCAGCATTTT,CASSPGFVRSNQPQHF
few,TRBD1,TRBV4-1,TRBJ2-7,TGCGCCAGCAGCCCAGGGACAGGCCCTGCCGACTTC,CASSPGTGPADF
-,TRBD1,TRBV19,TRBJ2-5,TGTGCCAGTAGTAACAGGGGGCTGCAAGAGACCCAGTACTTC,CASSNRGLQETQYF
medium-sized,TRBD1,TRBV15,TRBJ1-1,TGTGCCACCTCACAGGGGGCGTCCAACACTGAAGCTTTCTTT,CATSQGASNTEAFF
-,-,TRBV28,TRBJ2-7,TGTGCCAGCAGTTTATGGAGTATACGAGGGCCCACCTACGAGCAGTACTTC,CASSLWSIRGPTYEQYF
-,-,TRBV9,TRBJ1-6,TGTGCCAGCAGCGTAGGGGTTACATACCCCCTCCACTTT,CASSVGVTYPLHF
-,-,TRBV4-2,TRBJ2-7,TGTGCCAGCAGCCAAGGGCGGGACGCCTCCTACGAGCAGTACTTC,CASSQGRDASYEQYF
once,-,TRBV12-5,TRBJ1-6,TGTGCTAGTGGTTTTAATTGGACAGATAATTCACCCCTCCACTTT,CASGFNWTDNSPLHF
medium-sized,-,TRBV7-9,TRBJ1-1,TGTGCCAGCAGCGATCCTGGGACGGGGAAGGCTGAAGCTTTCTTT,CASSDPGTGKAEAFF
-,TRBD1,TRBV18,TRBJ2-7,TGTGCCAGCTCACCGGGACAGTTCTACGAGCAGTACTTC,CASSPGQFYEQYF
-,TRBD1,TRBV7-2,TRBJ2-2,TGTGCCAGCAGCTCCCTGGACAGGGTCAGGGGGGAGCTGTTTTTT,CASSSLDRVRGELFF
-,TRBD1,TRBV28,TRBJ2-3,TGTGCCAGCAGTTTATATCCCGGGACAGGGACAGATACGCAGTATTTT,CASSLYPGTGTDTQYF
-,-,TRBV10-1,TRBJ2-2,TGCGCCAGCAGTGGGGATAGGGGCACCGGGGAGCTGTTTTTT,CASSGDRGTGELFF
-,TRBD1,TRBV29-1,TRBJ2-3,TGCAGCGTTTATTCAGGGGGCGATGGAGTGGATACGCAGTATTTT,CSVYSGGDGVDTQYF
-,TRBD1,TRBV4-1,TRBJ1-1,TGCGCCAGCAGCGAACAGGGGAGCACTGAAGCTTTCTTT,CASSEQGSTEAFF
few,-,TRBV9,TRBJ2-1,TGTGCCAGCAGCGTAGGGGCCTCGAGTTACAATGAGCAGTTCTTC,CASSVGASSYNEQFF
few,-,TRBV4-1,TRBJ2-5,TGCGCCAGCAGCCAAGAGGGAGGGACCCAGTACTTC,CASSQEGGTQYF
medium-sized,-,TRBV6-5,TRBJ1-2,TGTGCCAGCAGTTATGGGCAGGGAGACTATGGCTACACCTTC,CASSYGQGDYGYTF
once,-,TRBV11-2,TRBJ1-2,TGTGCCAGCAGCCTCTTCGGGGGAGGGTATGGCTACACCTTC,CASSLFGGGYGYTF
few,TRBD2,TRBV27,TRBJ2-1,TGTGCCAGCAGTTCCAGACCGGGGGGGGACAATGAGCAGTTCTTC,CASSSRPGGDNEQFF
medium-sized,-,TRBV13,TRBJ1-6,TGTGCCAGCAGCTTAGGAGGGACAACCTATAATTCACCCCTCCACTTT,CASSLGGTTYNSPLHF
-,TRBD1,TRBV10-3,TRBJ1-2,TGTGCCATCAGTGTGGGGGACAGGGTCCATGGCTACACCTTC,CAISVGDRVHGYTF
-,-,TRBV6-5,TRBJ1-1,TGTGCCAGCAGTGAAAGTTACACTGAAGCTTTCTTT,CASSESYTEAFF